These 21 T cell receptor beta chains share one sample of origin, sequenced in a study of TIL therapy for anti-PD-1-resistant metastatic lung cancer. Specified time point: pre-treatment sample, taken before nivolumab and TIL therapy. Most excised metastases sampled were pleural nodules or supraclavicular lymph nodes. Sequencing used immunoSEQ v3. Measured with immunoSEQ multiplex PCR; TCRdb has only the in-frame clones, and not every one. The repertoire includes approximately 27,000 clones, roughly 72% of them detected once, and roughly 7.4% sits in the top ten. The source was tumor tissue, collected at baseline. The receptors originated from a person between 25 and 80 years old with non-small cell lung cancer.

The rearrangement links TRBV5-1 to TRBJ2-1; possibly TRBD1 or TRBD2 for D (6 bases each). The CDR3 contains 16 residues. V was shortened by 0 bases and J by 3 bases, with 13 bases between the two germline ends. Germline V gives CDR1 SGHRS, CDR2 YFSETQ. CDR3 loop: CASSLDGGGNYNEQFF. CDR3 coding DNA: TGCGCCAGCAGCTTGGATGGAGGGGGGAACTACAATGAGCAGTTCTTC.

This chain connects TRBV5-4 to TRBJ2-7, with D perhaps TRBD1 (5 bases). Trimming removed 4 bases at V and 6 bases at J, with 20 bases between. The CDR3 runs to 15 residues. The germline V gene has CDR1 SGHNT and CDR2 YYREEE (reference sequence). The CDR3 nucleotides are TGTGCCAGCAGCAACCTATCTACAGGCCGGTTCGAGCAGTACTTC. This codes for CASSNLSTGRFEQYF.

The chain joins TRBV19 to TRBJ1-5; a possible D gene is TRBD1 (5 bases). CDR1 LNHDA and CDR2 SQIVND come from the germline V gene (reference sequence). The CDR3 has 13 amino acids. The V end lost 7 bases, the J end lost 1 base, and 8 bases lay between the germline ends. The CDR3 coding sequence is TGTGCCAGTATGTGGGACAGCAATCAGCCCCAGCATTTT. It codes for CASMWDSNQPQHF.

A few counts support this clone. V usage is TRBV18 and J usage is TRBJ1-6; D not certain. Germline-derived CDR1 and CDR2 are KGHSH and LQKENI. Between the trimmed V and J ends, which lost 6 bases and 4 bases, there was a span of 10 bases. This CDR3 is 14 amino acids long. CDR3 nucleotide sequence: TGTGCCAGCTCGCTGACGGATTATAATTCACCCCTCCACTTT. Translated, it gives CASSLTDYNSPLHF. The whole variable domain, remainder taken from reference TRBV18 and TRBJ1-6, is NAGVMQNPRHLVRRRGQEARLRCSPMKGHSHVYWYRQLPEEGLKFMVYLQKENIIDESGMPKERFSAEFPKEGPSILRIQQVVRGDSAAYFCASSLTDYNSPLHFGNGTRLTVT.

This clone was observed a few times. The chain is built from TRBV14 and TRBJ2-7, with D tentatively TRBD1 (6 bases). Trimming left V 4 bases short and J 2 bases short, with 12 bases between. The CDR3 length is 14 residues. Germline values: CDR1 SGHDN, CDR2 FVKESK. The CDR3 loop is CASSLGGVAYEQYF. The CDR3 coding sequence is TGTGCCAGCAGCCTAGGGGGTGTAGCCTACGAGCAGTACTTC.

This rearrangement joins TRBV7-9 to TRBJ2-3, with 9 nucleotides matching TRBD2. V trimming: 6 bases; J trimming: 5 bases; junction bases outside the gene matches: 9. This CDR3 is 15 amino acids long. From germline, CDR1 is SEHNR and CDR2 FQNEAQ (reference sequence). Here the CDR3 reads CASSSSSGGEDTQYF. The CDR3 DNA is TGTGCCAGCAGTTCGAGTAGCGGGGGAGAAGATACGCAGTATTTT.

This clone was observed a handful of times. The J gene is TRBJ1-2, the V gene TRBV4-1; TRBD1 might be the D (5 bases). Germline V lookup: CDR1 MGHRA, CDR2 YSYEKL. V was pared by 4 bases and J by 1 base, with 10 bases between. There are 14 residues in the CDR3. CDR3 nucleotide sequence: TGCGCCAGCAGCCTTGCGGGGGGTAACTATGGCTACACCTTC. This codes for CASSLAGGNYGYTF.

This clone was counted a single time. This chain links TRBV30 with TRBJ2-5; 7 nucleotides line up with TRBD2. CDR1 GTSNPN and CDR2 SVGIG come from the germline V gene (reference sequence). The CDR3 runs 16 residues. Trimming removed 2 bases from V and 1 base from J; junction bases left unmatched: 10. CDR3 coding DNA: TGTGCCTGGAGTCTGTCGGGCGGGGGAATCCAAGAGACCCAGTACTTC. Translated: CAWSLSGGGIQETQYF.

The rearrangement joins TRBV11-3 to TRBJ2-7; D uncertain. The V gene lost 2 bases and the J gene lost 5 bases, with 16 bases spanning the gap. CDR1 and CDR2 (germline): SGHNT, YENEEA. The CDR3 loop spans 15 amino acids. The CDR3 nucleotides are TGTGCCAGCAGCTTATCAGGTGCCCCCGTCCACGAGCAGTACTTC. It specifies CASSLSGAPVHEQYF.

This clone is medium-sized. The chain links TRBV19 to TRBJ2-3; D uncertain. The length of the CDR3 is 14 residues. Germline assignment: CDR1 LNHDA and CDR2 SQIVND (reference sequence). The V and J ends lost 5 bases and 6 bases respectively, with 15 bases between them. In nucleotides, the CDR3 is TGTGCCAGTAGTCTCGAAAATTCTCTCGATACGCAGTATTTT. It encodes CASSLENSLDTQYF.

This clone was detected only once. Other nucleotide sequences from this sample produce the same CDR3. The chain is built from TRBV5-1 and TRBJ1-1; D ambiguous. The CDR3 is made up of 15 amino acids. The germline V gene encodes CDR1 SGHRS and CDR2 YFSETQ. Trimming took 4 bases from V and 1 from J, leaving 14 bases between them. The CDR3 here is CASSPREGGNTEAFF. The CDR3 DNA reads TGCGCCAGCAGCCCGCGGGAGGGCGGGAACACTGAAGCTTTCTTT.

The J gene is TRBJ1-5, the V gene TRBV10-3; no definite D call. V was trimmed by 2 bases and J by 11 bases, leaving 13 bases between them. Germline-derived CDR1 and CDR2 are ENHRY and SYGVKD. The CDR3 contains 13 residues. CDR3 loop: CAISEPQAATQHF. CDR3 DNA sequence: TGTGCCATCAGTGAGCCTCAGGCGGCAACCCAGCATTTT.

This chain links TRBV30 with TRBJ1-1, with D hard to call. Germline assignment: CDR1 GTSNPN and CDR2 SVGIG (reference sequence). Between the trimmed V and J ends, which lost 4 bases and 0 bases, there was a span of 15 bases. This CDR3 has 15 amino acids. Here the CDR3 reads CAWNKFLGVNTEAFF. The CDR3 DNA sequence: TGTGCCTGGAACAAATTCCTCGGTGTGAACACTGAAGCTTTCTTT.

The chain uses TRBV7-3 and TRBJ2-5; 15 nucleotides align to TRBD2. Germline V gene sequence: CDR1 SGHTA, CDR2 FQGTGA. V shed 5 bases, J shed 9 bases, and the junction held 4 bases outside the gene matches. The CDR3 consists of 14 residues. The CDR3 region is CASSPRTSGGAQYF. CDR3 DNA sequence: TGTGCCAGCAGCCCTCGGACTAGCGGGGGGGCCCAGTACTTC.

The J gene is TRBJ1-6, the V gene TRBV19, with TRBD1 matching 7 bases. The V and J ends lost 3 bases and 2 bases, in that order; junction bases with no gene match: 7. Germline loops: CDR1 LNHDA, CDR2 SQIVND (reference sequence). The CDR3 runs 17 residues. CDR3 region: CASSIDRESPYNSPLHF. CDR3 nucleotide sequence: TGTGCCAGTAGTATTGACAGGGAGTCGCCCTATAATTCACCCCTCCACTTT. Complete variable domain (other parts from reference TRBV19 and TRBJ1-6): DGGITQSPKYLFRKEGQNVTLSCEQNLNHDAMYWYRQDPGQGLRLIYYSQIVNDFQKGDIAEGYSVSREKKESFPLTVTSAQKNPTAFYLCASSIDRESPYNSPLHFGNGTRLTVT.

A note on this clone: This sample includes further DNA sequences coding for the same CDR3. The V call is TRBV10-1, the J call TRBJ2-1, with D maybe TRBD2 (6 bases). Trimming removed 9 bases at V and 0 bases at J, with 18 bases between. This CDR3 region has 16 residues. Germline values: CDR1 WNHNN, CDR2 SYGVQD (reference sequence). CDR3 amino acids: CASSKLAGSSYNEQFF. As DNA, the CDR3 is TGCGCCAGTAGTAAGCTCGCGGGGAGCTCCTACAATGAGCAGTTCTTC.

The chain links TRBV7-6 to TRBJ1-3, with 9 bases fitting TRBD1. Per germline, CDR1 SGHVS and CDR2 FNYEAQ. The CDR3 runs 16 residues. The trim removed 5 bases at V and 1 base at J, leaving 6 bases unmatched. CDR3 loop: CASSLYRGPSGNTIYF. Here the CDR3 DNA reads TGTGCCAGCAGCCTATACAGGGGGCCGTCTGGAAACACCATATATTTT.

The rearrangement links TRBV7-6 to TRBJ1-5, with a weak D call TRBD1 (5 bases). This CDR3 has 15 amino acids. The germline gives CDR1 SGHVS, CDR2 FNYEAQ. V was pared by 0 bases and J by 7 bases, with 13 bases between. CDR3 nucleotide sequence: TGTGCCAGCAGCTTAGCGCCCGGGGCGGGCCAGCCCCAGCATTTT. This translates into CASSLAPGAGQPQHF.

This clone has only one observation. The rearrangement joins TRBV19 to TRBJ2-3, with TRBD1 matching 10 bases. This CDR3 has 16 amino acids. The V gene end was trimmed by 1 base and the J gene end by 6 bases; junction bases not matched to a gene: 7. CDR1 LNHDA and CDR2 SQIVND come from the germline V gene (reference sequence). In DNA form, the CDR3 reads TGTGCCAGTAGTATAGGGGGACAGGGGTTTAGGGATACGCAGTATTTT. Protein sequence: CASSIGGQGFRDTQYF.

This clone was seen once. The V gene is TRBV5-1, the J gene TRBJ2-5; 7 nucleotides agree with TRBD1. The germline V gene has CDR1 SGHRS and CDR2 YFSETQ. J lost 1 base, V lost 0 bases, and 6 bases had no gene match. This CDR3 comprises 16 residues. The CDR3 DNA is TGCGCCAGCAGCTTGGGAGGACAGGCAAGCCAAGAGACCCAGTACTTC. Protein product: CASSLGGQASQETQYF.

The gene calls are TRBV7-9 and TRBJ2-3; TRBD2 aligns across 7 bases. Germline lookup yields CDR1 SEHNR and CDR2 FQNEAQ (reference sequence). J was trimmed by 1 base and V by 8 bases; bases with no gene match: 12. This CDR3 comprises 16 residues. In nucleotides, the CDR3 is TGTGCCAGCGGAGCAGCGGGGCGGGGACGCACAGATACGCAGTATTTT. This translates into CASGAAGRGRTDTQYF.